This is a list of T cell receptor beta chains from one sample in a study of T cell changes during pregnancy in multiple sclerosis. Data came from immunoSEQ multiplex PCR; TCRdb stores just in-frame clones and leaves some out. Found here are some 50,000 clones, roughly 94% of them singletons; the top ten hold approximately 5.6%. This specimen was CD8+ T cells from peripheral blood mononuclear cells, taken in the first trimester of pregnancy. Receptors originate from a female donor with multiple sclerosis, enrolled in a pregnancy study. Both conserved end residues are part of each CDR3. D genes are given only for firm matches. Size is omitted from some rows. Given values are once, few, many or a class for expanded clones.

>-|TRBV7-9|TRBJ2-1|-
TGTGCCAGCAGCTTATCGGAGAGCGCCGAAAATGAGCAGTTCTTC
CASSLSESAENEQFF
>-|TRBV10-1|TRBJ2-2|-
TGCGCCAGCAGTGTCAAACTAGCAGTCGGGGAGCTGTTTTTT
CASSVKLAVGELFF
>TRBD1|TRBV5-5|TRBJ2-3|medium-sized
TGTGCCAGCAGCGGTCCGGGACAGGGGGCCACAGATACGCAGTATTTT
CASSGPGQGATDTQYF
>TRBD1|TRBV30|TRBJ2-6|-
TGTGCCTGGGGACAGGGTGGTGGGGCCAACGTCCTGACTTTC
CAWGQGGGANVLTF
>TRBD2|TRBV4-2|TRBJ2-1|-
TGTGCCAGCAGCCAAGATCGCGGGAGACCCTACAATGAGCAGTTCTTC
CASSQDRGRPYNEQFF
>-|TRBV15|TRBJ2-3|-
TGTGCCACCAGCAGAGATCGGGACACAGATACGCAGTATTTT
CATSRDRDTDTQYF
>TRBD2|TRBV2|TRBJ2-7|-
TGTGCCAGCAGTGAAGCCGGGACGGGAGGGGCCTACGAGCAGTACTTC
CASSEAGTGGAYEQYF
>-|TRBV7-9|TRBJ2-7|-
TGTGCCAGCAGTCTCTCCTACGAGCAGTACTTC
CASSLSYEQYF
>TRBD1|TRBV5-1|TRBJ1-1|-
TGCGCCAGCAGCTCCAAATTTGGACAGGCCACTGAAGCTTTCTTT
CASSSKFGQATEAFF
>TRBD2|TRBV6-1|TRBJ2-7|-
TGTGCCAGCACTCTAGCGGGAGGGTCCTACGAGCAGTACTTC
CASTLAGGSYEQYF
>-|TRBV9|TRBJ2-1|-
TGTGCCAGCAGCGACTGGACTGGCAATGAGCAGTTCTTC
CASSDWTGNEQFF
>-|TRBV4-1|TRBJ2-7|-
TGCGCCAGCAGCCAAGAGGGTCAGGGGCCTGCCTACGAGCAGTACTTC
CASSQEGQGPAYEQYF
>-|TRBV2|TRBJ2-5|-
TGTGCCAGCAGTGAAAACACGGGGAGAGAGACCCAGTACTTC
CASSENTGRETQYF
>-|TRBV19|TRBJ2-7|once
TGTGCCAGTGCTAGACGGACTTCCTACGAGCAGTACTTC
CASARRTSYEQYF
>-|TRBV30|TRBJ1-5|-
TGTGCCTGGAGTCCTGGTCTACAGCCCCAGCATTTT
CAWSPGLQPQHF
>TRBD2|TRBV7-9|TRBJ2-7|-
TGTGCCAGCAGCTCATCCGGGACTAGTGGTAACGAGCAGTACTTC
CASSSSGTSGNEQYF
>-|TRBV19|TRBJ2-2|-
TGTGCCAGTAGTACCGGGACTGCCGCCGGGGAGCTGTTTTTT
CASSTGTAAGELFF
>-|TRBV4-2|TRBJ2-3|-
TGTGCCAGCAGCCAAGAGCTCGGGAGTACAGATACGCAGTATTTT
CASSQELGSTDTQYF
>TRBD2|TRBV19|TRBJ2-7|-
TGTGCCAGTAGTATGTCCTCGAGCGGGAGTTGGTACGAGCAGTACTTC
CASSMSSSGSWYEQYF
>-|TRBV11-2|TRBJ2-7|-
TGTGCCAGCAGCTCGCCCCTCACGGGTTCGGGTGAGCAGTACTTC
CASSSPLTGSGEQYF
>TRBD2|TRBV7-7|TRBJ2-5|few
TGTGCCAGCAGCTTAGCAGATAGCGGGAGGGAAGAGACCCAGTACTTC
CASSLADSGREETQYF
>-|TRBV18|TRBJ2-5|-
TGTGCCAGCTCACCACCGTTGAACGGAGAGACCCAGTACTTC
CASSPPLNGETQYF
>-|TRBV10-3|TRBJ2-1|-
TGTGCCATACTAGGAACAGGGGACTCCTCCTACAATGAGCAGTTCTTC
CAILGTGDSSYNEQFF
>-|TRBV4-1|TRBJ2-5|-
TGCGCCAGCAGCCAGTCAGGAGGACAAGAGACCCAGTACTTC
CASSQSGGQETQYF
>-|TRBV27|TRBJ1-1|few
TGTGCCAGCAGTCAGGGAAGGGGCACTGAAGCTTTCTTT
CASSQGRGTEAFF
>TRBD2|TRBV7-9|TRBJ2-2|-
TGTGCCAGCAGCTTAAAGGCCGCTAGCGGGAGACGCACCGGGGAGCTGTTTTTT
CASSLKAASGRRTGELFF
>TRBD1|TRBV11-2|TRBJ1-4|-
TGTGCCAGCAGCTCGGGGGACAGGGGGCGGGAAAAACTGTTTTTT
CASSSGDRGREKLFF
>-|TRBV4-1|TRBJ2-7|-
TGCGCCAGCAGCCAGGGCCGAGCGGAATCCTACGAGCAGTACTTC
CASSQGRAESYEQYF
>-|TRBV7-9|TRBJ1-3|once
TGTGCCAGCAGCTTAGGAGGCGGCACAGGAAACACCATATATTTT
CASSLGGGTGNTIYF
>TRBD1|TRBV6-1|TRBJ2-7|-
TGTGCCAGCAGTGGACTAGGACAGGGGGCCCTTTACGAGCAGTACTTC
CASSGLGQGALYEQYF
>TRBD1|TRBV19|TRBJ2-2|-
TGTGCCAGTAGTTACGGGACAGGGGGCGTCGGGGAGCTGTTTTTT
CASSYGTGGVGELFF
>-|TRBV6-1|TRBJ2-2|-
TGTGCCAGCAGTGTCGCAGGGGCCACCGGGGAGCTGTTTTTT
CASSVAGATGELFF